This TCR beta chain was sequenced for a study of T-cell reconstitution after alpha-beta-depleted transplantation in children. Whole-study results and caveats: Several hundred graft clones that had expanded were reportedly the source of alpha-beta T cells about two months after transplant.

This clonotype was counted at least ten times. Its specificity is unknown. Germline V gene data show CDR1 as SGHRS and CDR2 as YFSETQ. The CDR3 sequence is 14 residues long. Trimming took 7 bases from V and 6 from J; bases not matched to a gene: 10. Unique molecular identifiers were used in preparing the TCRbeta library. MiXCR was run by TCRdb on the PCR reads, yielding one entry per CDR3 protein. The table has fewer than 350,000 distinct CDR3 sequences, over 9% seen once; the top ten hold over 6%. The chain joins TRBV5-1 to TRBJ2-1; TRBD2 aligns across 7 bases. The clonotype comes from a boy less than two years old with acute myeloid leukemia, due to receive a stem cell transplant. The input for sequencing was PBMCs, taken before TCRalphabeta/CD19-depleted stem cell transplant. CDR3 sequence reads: CASSGLGRGNEQFF. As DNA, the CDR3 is TGCGCCAGCTCCGGACTAGGACGGGGCAATGAGCAGTTCTTC.